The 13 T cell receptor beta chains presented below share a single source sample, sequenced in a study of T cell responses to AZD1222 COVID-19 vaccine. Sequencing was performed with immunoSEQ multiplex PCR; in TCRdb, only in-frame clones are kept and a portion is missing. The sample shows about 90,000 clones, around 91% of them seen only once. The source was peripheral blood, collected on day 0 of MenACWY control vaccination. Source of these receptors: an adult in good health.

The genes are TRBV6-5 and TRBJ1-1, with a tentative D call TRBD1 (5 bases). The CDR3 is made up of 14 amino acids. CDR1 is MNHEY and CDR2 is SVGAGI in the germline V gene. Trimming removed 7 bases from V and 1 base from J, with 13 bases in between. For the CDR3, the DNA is TGTGCCAGCATGGCAGGGCAGGAGAACACTGAAGCTTTCTTT. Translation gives CASMAGQENTEAFF.

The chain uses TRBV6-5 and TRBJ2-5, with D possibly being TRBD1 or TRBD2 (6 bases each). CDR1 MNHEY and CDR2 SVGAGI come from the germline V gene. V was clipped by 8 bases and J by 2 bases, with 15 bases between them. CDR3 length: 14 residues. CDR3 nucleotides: TGTGCCAGCGAGGGGGGAAGCGGTCAAGAGACCCAGTACTTC. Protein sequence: CASEGGSGQETQYF.

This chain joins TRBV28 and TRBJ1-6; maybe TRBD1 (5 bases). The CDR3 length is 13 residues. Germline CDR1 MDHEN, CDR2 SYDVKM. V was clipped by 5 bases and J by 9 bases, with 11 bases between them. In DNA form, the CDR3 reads TGTGCCAGCAGTGCCCCGGGGGTTTCACCCCTCCACTTT. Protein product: CASSAPGVSPLHF.

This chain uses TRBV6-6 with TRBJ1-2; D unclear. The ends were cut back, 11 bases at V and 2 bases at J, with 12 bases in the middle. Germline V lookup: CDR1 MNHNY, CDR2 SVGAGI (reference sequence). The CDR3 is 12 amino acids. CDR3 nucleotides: TGTGCCGGCTCCCAAACCAACTATGGCTACACCTTC. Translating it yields CAGSQTNYGYTF.

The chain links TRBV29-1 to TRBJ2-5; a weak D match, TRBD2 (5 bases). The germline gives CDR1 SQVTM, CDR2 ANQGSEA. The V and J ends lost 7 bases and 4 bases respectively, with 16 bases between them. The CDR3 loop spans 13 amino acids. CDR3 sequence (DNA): TGCAGCGCCTCGGGTTCGGCGGGAGAGACCCAGTACTTC. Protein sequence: CSASGSAGETQYF. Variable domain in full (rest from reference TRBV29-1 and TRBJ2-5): SAVISQKPSRDICQRGTSLTIQCQVDSQVTMMFWYRQQPGQSLTLIATANQGSEATYESGFVIDKFPISRPNLTFSTLTVSNMSPEDSSIYLCSASGSAGETQYFGPGTRLLVL.

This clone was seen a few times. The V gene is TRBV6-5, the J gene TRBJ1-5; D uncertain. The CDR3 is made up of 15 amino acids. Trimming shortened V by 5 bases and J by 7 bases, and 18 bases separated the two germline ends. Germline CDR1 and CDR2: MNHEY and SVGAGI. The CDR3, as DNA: TGTGCCAGCAGTCCGAATAGAGGTCCTTCGCAGCCCCAGCATTTT. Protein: CASSPNRGPSQPQHF.

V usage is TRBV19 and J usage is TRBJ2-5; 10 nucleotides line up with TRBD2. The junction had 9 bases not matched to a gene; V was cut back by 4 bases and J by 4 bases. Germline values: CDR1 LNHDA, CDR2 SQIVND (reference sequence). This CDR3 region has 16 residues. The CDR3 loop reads CASSNLAGAPAETQYF. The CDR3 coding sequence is TGTGCCAGTAGTAATCTAGCGGGGGCCCCAGCAGAGACCCAGTACTTC.

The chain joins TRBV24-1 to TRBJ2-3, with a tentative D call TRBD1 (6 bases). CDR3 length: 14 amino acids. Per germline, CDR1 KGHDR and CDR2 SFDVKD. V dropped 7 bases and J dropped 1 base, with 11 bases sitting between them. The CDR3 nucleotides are TGTGCCACCAGGGACAGCCGTGGCACAGATACGCAGTATTTT. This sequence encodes CATRDSRGTDTQYF.

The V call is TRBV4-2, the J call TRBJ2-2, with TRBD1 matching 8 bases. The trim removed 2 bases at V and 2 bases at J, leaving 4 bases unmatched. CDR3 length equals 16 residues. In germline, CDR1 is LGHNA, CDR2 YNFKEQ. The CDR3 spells CASSQTDRANTGELFF. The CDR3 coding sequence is TGTGCCAGCAGCCAAACGGACAGGGCCAACACCGGGGAGCTGTTTTTT.

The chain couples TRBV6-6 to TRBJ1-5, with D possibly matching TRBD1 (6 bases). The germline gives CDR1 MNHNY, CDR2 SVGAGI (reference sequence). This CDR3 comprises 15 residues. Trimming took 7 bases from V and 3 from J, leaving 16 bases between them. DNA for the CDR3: TGTGCCAGCACCGGCGGGCAGGGGAACAATCAGCCCCAGCATTTT. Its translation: CASTGGQGNNQPQHF.

The CDR3 sequence is CASRGGWAQPQHF. CDR3 nucleotides: TGTGCCAGCCGAGGGGGGTGGGCTCAGCCCCAGCATTTT. The chain carries TRBV7-8 and TRBJ1-5, with TRBD1 as a possible D gene (6 bases). V was trimmed by 8 bases and J by 6 bases, leaving 14 bases between them. This CDR3 is built from 13 residues. Germline CDR1 SGHVS, CDR2 FQNEAQ.

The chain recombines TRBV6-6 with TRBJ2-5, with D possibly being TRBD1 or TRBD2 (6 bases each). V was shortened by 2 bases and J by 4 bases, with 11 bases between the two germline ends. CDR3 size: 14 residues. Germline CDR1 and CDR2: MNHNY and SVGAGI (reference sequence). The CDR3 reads CASSYGGRVETQYF. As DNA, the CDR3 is TGTGCCAGCAGTTACGGGGGGCGGGTAGAGACCCAGTACTTC.

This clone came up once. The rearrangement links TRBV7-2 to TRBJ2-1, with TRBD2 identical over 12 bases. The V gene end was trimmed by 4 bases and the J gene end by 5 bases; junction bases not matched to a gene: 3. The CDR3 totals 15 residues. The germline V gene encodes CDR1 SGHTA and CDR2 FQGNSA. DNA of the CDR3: TGTGCCAGCAGCTCTCTAGCGGGGGGGAACAATGAGCAGTTCTTC. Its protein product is CASSSLAGGNNEQFF. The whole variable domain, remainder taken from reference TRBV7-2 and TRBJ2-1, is GAGVSQSPSNKVTEKGKDVELRCDPISGHTALYWYRQSLGQGLEFLIYFQGNSAPDKSGLPSDRFSAERTGGSVSTLTIQRTQQEDSAVYLCASSSLAGGNNEQFFGPGTRLTVL.